Listed below are T cell receptor beta chains from one sample, sequenced in a study of identical twins. MiXCR, applied by TCRdb to the 5' RACE reads, yields one record per CDR3 protein. The repertoire holds 500,000 to 700,000 distinct CDR3 sequences, with roughly 6.6% as singletons. The sample also formed part of further work on yellow fever vaccine responses in identical twins.

The material sequenced was PBMCs. The receptors originated from a woman between 18 and 29 years old in good health. Each CDR3 is given with its conserved first and last residue. A D gene is named only where the DNA matches it firmly. Only some rows state a clone size, as once, few, many or a class for expanded clones.

>TRBD1|TRBJ1-2|many|TRBV4-1
CASSPSQGFLWNYGYTF
TGCGCCAGCAGCCCCTCACAGGGGTTCCTATGGAACTATGGCTACACCTTC
>TRBD2|TRBJ2-1|-|TRBV10-2
CASSRGLAGPRPNEQFF
TGCGCCAGCAGTCGAGGACTAGCGGGGCCCAGACCCAATGAGCAGTTCTTC
>-|TRBJ2-3|-|TRBV9
CASSLRRSTDTQYF
TGTGCCAGCAGCCTTCGAAGGAGTACAGATACGCAGTATTTT
>TRBD2|TRBJ2-1|many|TRBV4-1
CASSQGLAGNEQFF
TGCGCCAGCAGCCAAGGACTAGCTGGCAATGAGCAGTTCTTC
>TRBD1|TRBJ2-5|few|TRBV5-1
CASSLGPQGLGETQYF
TGCGCCAGCAGCCTGGGCCCACAGGGGCTTGGGGAGACCCAGTACTTC
>-|TRBJ2-7|many|TRBV12-3/TRBV12-4
CASSLGGPEQYF
TGTGCCAGCAGTTTAGGGGGACCCGAGCAGTACTTC
>-|TRBJ2-1|-|TRBV9
CASSVSPSTYNEQFF
TGTGCCAGCAGCGTTAGTCCTAGCACCTACAATGAGCAGTTCTTC
>TRBD2|TRBJ2-4|-|TRBV27
CASSRLAVAKNIQYF
TGTGCCAGCAGCCGTCTAGCGGTAGCCAAAAACATTCAGTACTTC
>-|TRBJ2-2|few|TRBV5-1
CASSLVVASGTGELFF
TGCGCCAGCAGCTTGGTGGTGGCGTCGGGCACCGGGGAGCTGTTTTTT
>TRBD1|TRBJ1-1|-|TRBV6-5
CASSSFRDRDTEAFF
TGTGCCAGCAGTTCGTTTAGGGACAGGGACACTGAAGCTTTCTTT
>-|TRBJ1-4|many|TRBV14
CASSQAPRQDEKLFF
TGTGCCAGCAGCCAAGCCCCCCGGCAAGATGAAAAACTGTTTTTT
>-|TRBJ2-7|-|TRBV20-1
CSAREARADYYEQYF
TGCAGTGCTAGAGAGGCAAGAGCGGACTACTACGAGCAGTACTTC
>-|TRBJ1-5|few|TRBV20-1
CSARRGTDQPQHF
TGCAGTGCTAGACGGGGAACGGATCAGCCCCAGCATTTT
>-|TRBJ2-1|few|TRBV12-3/TRBV12-4
CASSGREEQFF
TGTGCCAGCAGTGGCCGGGAGGAGCAGTTCTTC